A selection of T cell receptor beta chains follows, all from one sample in a study of metastatic and nonmetastatic thyroid tumors. MiXCR re-clonotyped the PCR reads for TCRdb. The data show about 38,000 clones, with approximately 51% seen just once and roughly 24% held by the top ten. Sample: tumor tissue. The receptors were sampled from a male donor with papillary thyroid cancer or a benign thyroid nodule (not recorded which). Some clones in this sample may be carry-over from other donors' samples. Each CDR3 is given without its conserved first and last residue. The order of the fields is clone size, V gene, J gene, CDR3 protein. Some rows have no size entry. The others give once, few or many, or a class for an expanded clone.

few	TRBV4-2	TRBJ2-7	ASSPDFAGGPDEQY
.	TRBV24-1	TRBJ2-1	ATSDLWGYSNEQF
.	TRBV29-1	TRBJ1-1	SVDGQSNTEAF
.	TRBV30	TRBJ2-7	AWSSTSMDEQY
few	TRBV18	TRBJ2-7	ASSPSVSSYEQY
.	TRBV11-2	TRBJ2-7	ASSLEYLTGGVYEQY
.	TRBV27	TRBJ2-1	ASSFLTGAPYNEQF
.	TRBV18	TRBJ1-4	ASSPNRGATNEKLF
.	TRBV7-9	TRBJ2-7	ASSPVGSGTYEQY
few	TRBV19	TRBJ1-2	ASTVTGVDGYT
.	TRBV7-8	TRBJ1-1	ASSLGVGTEAF
.	TRBV7-9	TRBJ2-2	ASSLLTGNTGELF
.	TRBV18	TRBJ2-1	ASSPEQYNEQF
.	TRBV5-5	TRBJ2-7	ASSPTPGLTYEQY
few	TRBV6-2/TRBV6-3	TRBJ2-7	ASTGTYSYEQY
few	TRBV6-1	TRBJ2-2	ASRKRRQTNTGELF
.	TRBV24-1	TRBJ2-1	ATSDSRTFLNEQF
.	TRBV5-1	TRBJ2-1	ASSLNFAGGDNEQF
.	TRBV12-3/TRBV12-4	TRBJ2-5	ASRVGQGALETQY
.	TRBV20-1	TRBJ1-1	SAYGTGRTTEAF
.	TRBV7-9	TRBJ2-7	ASSHGDSAYEQY
.	TRBV5-1	TRBJ2-6	ASSLGLGDNVLT
few	TRBV19	TRBJ1-1	ASSIYGNTEAF
.	TRBV7-2	TRBJ2-7	ASSLAGDEQY
few	TRBV19	TRBJ1-1	ASSSLSRNTEAF
few	TRBV30	TRBJ1-2	ALTGNGYT
few	TRBV6-2/TRBV6-3	TRBJ2-7	ASRLAGGSSYEQY
few	TRBV13	TRBJ1-2	ASSLRKTGGYGYT
.	TRBV5-1	TRBJ2-7	ASSLEAEEIYEQY
few	TRBV5-1	TRBJ1-2	ASSPPPGTGGYYGYT
.	TRBV12-3/TRBV12-4	TRBJ1-5	ASSHIGGILNQPQH
.	TRBV28	TRBJ1-5	ASSSTDGAGNQPQH
.	TRBV11-1	TRBJ2-7	ASSPRTSGGTYEQY
many	TRBV20-1	TRBJ2-1	SARGGEGLQWDEQF
once	TRBV20-1	TRBJ1-2	SAGDRVKTNYGYT
.	TRBV3-1	TRBJ1-2	ASSQSKHGYT
.	TRBV4-1	TRBJ2-3	ASSQGPAWRSTDTQY
.	TRBV18	TRBJ2-1	ASSIGQGSTEQF
.	TRBV7-9	TRBJ2-7	ASSLAVSSYEQY
.	TRBV7-2	TRBJ1-2	ASSLAGGEGGYT
.	TRBV20-1	TRBJ1-1	SARTQGATEAF
few	TRBV3-1	TRBJ2-7	ASSRTGTGYEQY
.	TRBV11-2	TRBJ1-2	ASSLDWGNYGYT
.	TRBV6-1	TRBJ2-7	ASSDGVPSGEQY
.	TRBV20-1	TRBJ2-3	SASERTSGRATDTQY
.	TRBV6-2/TRBV6-3	TRBJ2-3	ASTKGQGSRVPDTQY
.	TRBV24-1	TRBJ2-1	ATSVGGFNEQF
few	TRBV6-2/TRBV6-3	TRBJ1-1	ASSEDRWGTEAF
.	TRBV28	TRBJ2-7	ASQGQGQQQY
.	TRBV20-1	TRBJ1-2	SASSVSNYGYT
many	TRBV6-6	TRBJ2-2	ASSYGTEDNTGELF
.	TRBV20-1	TRBJ2-3	SARQPGLRDTDTQY
.	TRBV18	TRBJ2-7	ASSLIRSSYEQY
.	TRBV4-1	TRBJ1-2	ASSQEDRSYGYT
.	TRBV9	TRBJ1-2	ASSVDSSNYGYT